This entry describes one T cell receptor (beta chain). The CDR3 runs 16 residues. V was trimmed by 0 bases and J by 2 bases, leaving 13 bases between them. CDR1 is LGHNA, CDR2 YNFKEQ, per germline. The data were produced by immunoSEQ multiplex PCR, yet TCRdb's version contains in-frame clones alone and is incomplete. The table includes 76,000 or so clones, over 85% detected once. This specimen belongs to a study of T cell changes during pregnancy in multiple sclerosis. The clonotype was recovered from a female donor in good health, enrolled as a control in a pregnancy study. Source: peripheral blood, taken in the second trimester of pregnancy. The gene calls are TRBV4-2 and TRBJ1-1, with D possibly TRBD1 on 5 matching bases. In DNA form, the CDR3 reads TGTGCCAGCAGCCAAGATCACGGCCAGGGCAACACTGAAGCTTTCTTT. Encoded protein: CASSQDHGQGNTEAFF.